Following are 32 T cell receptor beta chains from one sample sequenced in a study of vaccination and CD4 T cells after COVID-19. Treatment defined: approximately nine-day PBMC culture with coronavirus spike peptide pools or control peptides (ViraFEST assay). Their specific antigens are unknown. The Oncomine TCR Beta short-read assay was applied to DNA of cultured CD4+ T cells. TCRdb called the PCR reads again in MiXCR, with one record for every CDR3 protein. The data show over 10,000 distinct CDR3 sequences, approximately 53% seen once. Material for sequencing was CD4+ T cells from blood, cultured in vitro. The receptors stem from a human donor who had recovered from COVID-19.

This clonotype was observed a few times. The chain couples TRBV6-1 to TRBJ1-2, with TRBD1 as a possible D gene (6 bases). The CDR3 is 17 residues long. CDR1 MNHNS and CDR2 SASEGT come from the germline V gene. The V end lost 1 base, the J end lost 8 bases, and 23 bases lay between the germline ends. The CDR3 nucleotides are TGTGCCAGCAGTGAAGGGGTAGCCGGGACACGCCTCGGGGGCTACACCTTC. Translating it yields CASSEGVAGTRLGGYTF.

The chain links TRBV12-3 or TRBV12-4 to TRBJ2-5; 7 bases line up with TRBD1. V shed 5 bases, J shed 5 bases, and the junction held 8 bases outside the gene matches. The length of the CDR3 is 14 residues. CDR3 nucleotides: TGTGCCAGCAGTCCACGAACAGGGGCCGAGACCCAGTACTTC. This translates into CASSPRTGAETQYF.

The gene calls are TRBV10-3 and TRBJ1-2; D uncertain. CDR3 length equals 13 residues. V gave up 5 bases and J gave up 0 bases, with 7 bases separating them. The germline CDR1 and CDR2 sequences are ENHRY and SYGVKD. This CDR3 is CAISREANYGYTF. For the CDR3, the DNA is TGTGCCATCAGTAGAGAAGCTAACTATGGCTACACCTTC.

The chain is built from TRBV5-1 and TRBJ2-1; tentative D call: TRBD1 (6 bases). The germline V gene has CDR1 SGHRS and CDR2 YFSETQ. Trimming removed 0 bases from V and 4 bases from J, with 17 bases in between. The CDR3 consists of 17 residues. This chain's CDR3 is CASSLDWGQGTYNEQFF. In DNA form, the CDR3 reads TGCGCCAGCAGCTTGGACTGGGGGCAGGGGACGTACAATGAGCAGTTCTTC.

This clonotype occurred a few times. CDR3 nucleotide sequence: TGTGCCAGCAGCGTAGCGGGAGAACTGGAGACCCAGTACTTC. It encodes CASSVAGELETQYF. V and J are TRBV6-1 and TRBJ2-5; TRBD2 agrees at 9 bases. The V segment lost 6 bases and the J segment 5 bases; nucleotides outside the gene matches: 7. In germline, CDR1 is MNHNS, CDR2 SASEGT. This CDR3 is built from 14 residues.

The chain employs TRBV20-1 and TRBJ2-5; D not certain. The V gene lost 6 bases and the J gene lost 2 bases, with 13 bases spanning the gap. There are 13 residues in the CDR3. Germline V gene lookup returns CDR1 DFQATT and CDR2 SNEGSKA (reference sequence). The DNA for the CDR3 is TGCAGTGCCACGAAGCTTGGGCAAGAGACCCAGTACTTC. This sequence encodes CSATKLGQETQYF.

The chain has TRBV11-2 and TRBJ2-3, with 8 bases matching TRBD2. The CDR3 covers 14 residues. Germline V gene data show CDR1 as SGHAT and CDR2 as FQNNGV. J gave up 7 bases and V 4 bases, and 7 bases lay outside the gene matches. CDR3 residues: CASSSSGRGNTQYF. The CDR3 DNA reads TGTGCCAGCAGCTCAAGCGGGAGAGGAAATACGCAGTATTTT. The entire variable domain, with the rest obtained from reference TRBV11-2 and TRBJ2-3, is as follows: EAGVAQSPRYKIIEKRQSVAFWCNPISGHATLYWYQQILGQGPKLLIQFQNNGVVDDSQLPKDRFSAERLKGVDSTLKIQPAKLEDSAVYLCASSSSGRGNTQYFGPGTRLTVL.

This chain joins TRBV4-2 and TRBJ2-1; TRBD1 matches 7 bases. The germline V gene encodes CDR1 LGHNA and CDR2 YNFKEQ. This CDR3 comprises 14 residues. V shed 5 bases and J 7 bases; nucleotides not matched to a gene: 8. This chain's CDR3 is CASSAQGPLNEQFF. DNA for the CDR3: TGTGCCAGCAGCGCACAGGGGCCCTTGAATGAGCAGTTCTTC.

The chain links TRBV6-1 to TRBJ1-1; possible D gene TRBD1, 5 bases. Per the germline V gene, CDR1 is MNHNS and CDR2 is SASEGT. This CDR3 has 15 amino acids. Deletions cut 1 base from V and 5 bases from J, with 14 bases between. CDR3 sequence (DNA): TGTGCCAGCAGTGAAGTGGGTTGGGGGGGGACTGAAGCTTTCTTT. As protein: CASSEVGWGGTEAFF.

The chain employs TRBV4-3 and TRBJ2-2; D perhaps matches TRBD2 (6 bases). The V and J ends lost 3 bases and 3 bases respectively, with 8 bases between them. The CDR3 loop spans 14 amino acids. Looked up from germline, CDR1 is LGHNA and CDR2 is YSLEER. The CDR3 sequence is CASSHQRDTGELFF. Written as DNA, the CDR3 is TGCGCCAGCAGCCATCAGCGGGACACCGGGGAGCTGTTTTTT.

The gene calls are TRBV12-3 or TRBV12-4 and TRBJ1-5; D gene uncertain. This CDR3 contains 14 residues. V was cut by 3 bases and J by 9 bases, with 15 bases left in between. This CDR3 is CASSLESTMRPQHF. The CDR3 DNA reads TGTGCCAGCAGTTTGGAGTCAACTATGCGGCCCCAGCATTTT.

The CDR3 sequence is CASSLRITNTGELFF. Here the CDR3 DNA reads TGTGCCAGCAGCTTACGAATTACCAACACCGGGGAGCTGTTTTTT. The rearrangement links TRBV7-8 to TRBJ2-2; D gene unclear. Germline CDR1 is SGHVS and CDR2 is FQNEAQ. Trimming stripped 2 bases from V and 2 bases from J, with 9 bases between. This CDR3 comprises 15 residues.

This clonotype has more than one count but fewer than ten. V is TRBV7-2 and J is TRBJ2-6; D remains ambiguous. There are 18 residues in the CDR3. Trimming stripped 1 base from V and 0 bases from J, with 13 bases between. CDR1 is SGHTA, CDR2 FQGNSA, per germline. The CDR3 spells CASSLGVATISGANVLTF. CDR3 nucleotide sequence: TGTGCCAGCAGCTTAGGAGTGGCCACCATCTCTGGGGCCAACGTCCTGACTTTC.

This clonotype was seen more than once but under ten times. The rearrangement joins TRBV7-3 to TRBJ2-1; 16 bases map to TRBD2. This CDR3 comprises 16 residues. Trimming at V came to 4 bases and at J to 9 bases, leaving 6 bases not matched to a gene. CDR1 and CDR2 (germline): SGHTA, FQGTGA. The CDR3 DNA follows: TGTGCCAGCAGCTCCGGGACTAGCGGGAGGGTAGGTGAGCAGTTCTTC. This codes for CASSSGTSGRVGEQFF.

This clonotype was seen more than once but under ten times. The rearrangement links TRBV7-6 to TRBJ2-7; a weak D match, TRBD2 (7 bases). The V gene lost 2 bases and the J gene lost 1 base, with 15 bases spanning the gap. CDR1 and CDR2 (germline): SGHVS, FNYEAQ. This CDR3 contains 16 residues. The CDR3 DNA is TGTGCCAGCAGCTTATTCAGCGGGACAAATTCCTACGAGCAGTACTTC. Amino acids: CASSLFSGTNSYEQYF.

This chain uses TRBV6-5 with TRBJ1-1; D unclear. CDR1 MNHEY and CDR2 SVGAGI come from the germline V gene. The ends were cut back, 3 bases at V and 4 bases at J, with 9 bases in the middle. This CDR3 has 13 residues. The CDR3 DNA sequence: TGTGCCAGCAGTTATGGGTGGGTCACTGAAGCTTTCTTT. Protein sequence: CASSYGWVTEAFF.

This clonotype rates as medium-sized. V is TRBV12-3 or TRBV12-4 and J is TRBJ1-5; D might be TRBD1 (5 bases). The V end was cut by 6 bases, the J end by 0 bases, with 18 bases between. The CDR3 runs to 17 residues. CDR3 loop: CASSYRRGTDSNQPQHF. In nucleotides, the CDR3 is TGTGCCAGCAGCTATAGGAGGGGAACAGATAGCAATCAGCCCCAGCATTTT.

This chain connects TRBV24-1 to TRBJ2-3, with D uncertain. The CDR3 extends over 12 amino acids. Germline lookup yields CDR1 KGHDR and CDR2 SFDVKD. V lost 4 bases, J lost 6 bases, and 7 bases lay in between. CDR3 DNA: TGTGCCACCAGTGACCTGGAGGATACGCAGTATTTT. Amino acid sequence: CATSDLEDTQYF.

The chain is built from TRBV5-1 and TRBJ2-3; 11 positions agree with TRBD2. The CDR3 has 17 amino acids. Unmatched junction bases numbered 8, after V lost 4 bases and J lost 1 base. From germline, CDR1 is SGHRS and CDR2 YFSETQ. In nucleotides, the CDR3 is TGCGCCAGCAGCCCGGAAACTAGCGGGGGACGCACAGATACGCAGTATTTT. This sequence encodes CASSPETSGGRTDTQYF.

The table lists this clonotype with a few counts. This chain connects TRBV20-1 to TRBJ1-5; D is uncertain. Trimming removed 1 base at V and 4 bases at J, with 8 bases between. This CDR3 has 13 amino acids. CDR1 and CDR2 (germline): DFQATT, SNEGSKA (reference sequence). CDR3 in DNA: TGCAGTGCTAGAGGGATGGGTAATCAGCCCCAGCATTTT. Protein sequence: CSARGMGNQPQHF.

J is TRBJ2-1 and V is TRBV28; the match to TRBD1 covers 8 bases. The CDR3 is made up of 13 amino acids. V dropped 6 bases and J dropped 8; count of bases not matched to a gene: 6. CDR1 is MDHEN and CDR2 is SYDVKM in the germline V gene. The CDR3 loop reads CASRTGAFDEQFF. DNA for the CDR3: TGTGCCAGCAGGACAGGGGCGTTTGATGAGCAGTTCTTC. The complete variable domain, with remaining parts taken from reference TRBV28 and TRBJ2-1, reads DVKVTQSSRYLVKRTGEKVFLECVQDMDHENMFWYRQDPGLGLRLIYFSYDVKMKEKGDIPEGYSVSREKKERFSLILESASTNQTSMYLCASRTGAFDEQFFGPGTRLTVL.

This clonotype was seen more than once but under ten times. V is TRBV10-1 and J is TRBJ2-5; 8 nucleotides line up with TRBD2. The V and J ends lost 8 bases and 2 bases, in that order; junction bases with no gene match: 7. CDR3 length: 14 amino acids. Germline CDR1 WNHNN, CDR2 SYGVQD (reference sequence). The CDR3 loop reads CASRRGLAQETQYF. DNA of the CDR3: TGCGCCAGCCGTCGCGGACTAGCACAAGAGACCCAGTACTTC.

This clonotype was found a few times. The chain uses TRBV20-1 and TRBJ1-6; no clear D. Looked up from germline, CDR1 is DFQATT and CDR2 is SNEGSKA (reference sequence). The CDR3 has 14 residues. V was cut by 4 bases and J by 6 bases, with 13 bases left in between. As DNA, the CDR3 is TGCAGTGCTAACAGTCTTTCGGGTAATTCACCCCTCCACTTT. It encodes CSANSLSGNSPLHF.

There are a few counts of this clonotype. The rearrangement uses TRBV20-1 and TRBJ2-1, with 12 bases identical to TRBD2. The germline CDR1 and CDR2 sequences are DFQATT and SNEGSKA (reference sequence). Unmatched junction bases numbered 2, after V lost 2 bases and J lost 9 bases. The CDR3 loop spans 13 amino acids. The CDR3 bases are TGCAGTGCTAGACTAGCGGGAGGGCCTGAGCAGTTCTTC. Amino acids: CSARLAGGPEQFF.

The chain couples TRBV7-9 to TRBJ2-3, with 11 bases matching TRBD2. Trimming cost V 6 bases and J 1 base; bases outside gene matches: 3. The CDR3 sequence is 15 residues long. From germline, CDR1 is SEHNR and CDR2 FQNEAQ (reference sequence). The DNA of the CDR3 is TGTGCCAGCAGACCGGGACTAGCGGGCACAGATACGCAGTATTTT. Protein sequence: CASRPGLAGTDTQYF.

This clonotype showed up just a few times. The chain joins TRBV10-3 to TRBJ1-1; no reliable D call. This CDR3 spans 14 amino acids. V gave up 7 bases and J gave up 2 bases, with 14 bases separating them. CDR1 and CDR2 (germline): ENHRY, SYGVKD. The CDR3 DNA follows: TGTGCCATCAAGCCTTTTGCCGCTAACACTGAAGCTTTCTTT. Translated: CAIKPFAANTEAFF.

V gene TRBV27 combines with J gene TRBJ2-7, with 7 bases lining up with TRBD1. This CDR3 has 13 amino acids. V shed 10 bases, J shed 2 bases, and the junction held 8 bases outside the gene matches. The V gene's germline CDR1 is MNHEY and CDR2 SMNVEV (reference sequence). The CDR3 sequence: CATRDSGAYEQYF. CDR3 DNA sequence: TGTGCCACTAGGGACAGTGGAGCCTACGAGCAGTACTTC.

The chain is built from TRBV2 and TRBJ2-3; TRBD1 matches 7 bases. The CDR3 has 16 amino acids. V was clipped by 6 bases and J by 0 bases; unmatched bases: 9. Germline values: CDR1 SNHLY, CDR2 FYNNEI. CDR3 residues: CASRRNRGGSTDTQYF. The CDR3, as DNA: TGTGCCAGCAGACGAAACAGGGGTGGGAGCACAGATACGCAGTATTTT.

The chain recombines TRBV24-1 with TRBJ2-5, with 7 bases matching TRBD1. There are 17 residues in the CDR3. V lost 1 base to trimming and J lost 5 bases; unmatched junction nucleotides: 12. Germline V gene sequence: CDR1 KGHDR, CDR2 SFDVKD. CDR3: CATSDFGQDRRRETQYF. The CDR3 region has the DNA TGTGCCACCAGTGATTTTGGGCAGGACAGGCGAAGGGAGACCCAGTACTTC.

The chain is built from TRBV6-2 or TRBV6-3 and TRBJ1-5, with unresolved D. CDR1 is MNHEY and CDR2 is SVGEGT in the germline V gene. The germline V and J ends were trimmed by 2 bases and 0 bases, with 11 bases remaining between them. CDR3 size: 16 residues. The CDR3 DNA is TGTGCCAGCAGTTACGGTCGAGTGAATAGCAATCAGCCCCAGCATTTT. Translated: CASSYGRVNSNQPQHF.

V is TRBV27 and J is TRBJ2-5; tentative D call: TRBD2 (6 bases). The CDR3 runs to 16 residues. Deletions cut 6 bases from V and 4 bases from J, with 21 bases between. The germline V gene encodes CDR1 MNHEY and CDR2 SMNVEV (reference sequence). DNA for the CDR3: TGTGCCAGCAGCTCGCGGGCCGGGGGTACGAGAGAGACCCAGTACTTC. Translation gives CASSSRAGGTRETQYF.

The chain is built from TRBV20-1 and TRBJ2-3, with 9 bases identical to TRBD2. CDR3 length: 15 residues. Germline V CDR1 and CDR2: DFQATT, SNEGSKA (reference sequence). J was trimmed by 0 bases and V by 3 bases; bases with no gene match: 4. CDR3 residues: CSARETSGSTDTQYF. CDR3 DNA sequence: TGCAGTGCTAGGGAGACTAGCGGTAGCACAGATACGCAGTATTTT.